The rows below give T cell receptor beta chains drawn from one sample of a study of blood T cell repertoires in COVID-19. Using immunoSEQ multiplex PCR, the repertoire was profiled, and TCRdb retains in-frame clones only, with some absent. The sample has about 490,000 clones, over 75% seen once; the top ten hold under 4%. Source material: peripheral blood. Every receptor here comes from a human donor in a cohort sampled during active COVID-19. Each CDR3 is given with its conserved first and last residue.

16	TRBJ1-4	TRBV19	CASRYMATLTNEKLFF
17	TRBJ2-3	TRBV4-3	CASSQRGAGVITDTQYF
12	TRBJ2-3	TRBV24-1	CATSERGNTQYF
11	TRBJ2-7	TRBV20-1	CSASQGYEQYF
16	TRBJ2-7	TRBV9	CASSPDPLTGSYEQYF
14	TRBJ2-5	TRBV5-8	CASTEGDSRETQYF
14	TRBJ2-7	TRBV7-2	CASSFVVVSYEQYF
17	TRBJ2-7	TRBV4-2	CASSQGLAGEFFAEQYF
12	TRBJ1-6	TRBV18	CASSLENSPLHF
16	TRBJ1-5	TRBV11-2	CASRPGWTGADQPQHF
17	TRBJ2-5	TRBV19	CASSTSGRDLGGETQYF
14	TRBJ2-7	TRBV7-9	CASSLTATVYEQYF
16	TRBJ2-4	TRBV23-1	CASSATGGQAKNIQYF
14	TRBJ2-7	TRBV2	CASSEGLADYEQYF
15	TRBJ2-3	TRBV6-5	CASSPTRQITDTQYF
14	TRBJ1-1	TRBV6-5	CASSYSWQNTEAFF
14	TRBJ1-2	TRBV7-2	CASSLENGGYGYTF
11	TRBJ1-3	TRBV11-2	CASSLLNTIYF
16	TRBJ2-4	TRBV7-9	CASSSRLAVAKNIQYF
14	TRBJ1-2	TRBV28	CASLQGAFNYGYTF
15	TRBJ1-5	TRBV2	CASSEVQAGNQPQHF
15	TRBJ2-1	TRBV11-2	CASSLDTGFQSEQFF
15	TRBJ2-1	TRBV19	CASIGGPGIYNEQFF
12	TRBJ1-2	TRBV19	CATDDSNYGYTF
15	TRBJ1-2	TRBV28	CASSPGGQGLRGYTF
16	TRBJ1-6	TRBV7-9	CASSSNNRELGSPLHF
13	TRBJ1-2	TRBV12-3/TRBV12-4	CASSFRRDYGYTF
11	TRBJ1-1	TRBV19	CASSFGTGAFF
18	TRBJ2-1	TRBV7-3	CASSSKSGQGDSYNEQFF
13	TRBJ2-3	TRBV9	CASSASRTDTQYF
16	TRBJ1-1	TRBV19	CASSTLQGGRNTEAFF
14	TRBJ1-5	TRBV6-6	CASTDRGGNQPQHF
15	TRBJ1-5	TRBV27	CASSPRQVSNQPQHF
11	TRBJ1-1	TRBV30	CAWSTLAEAFF
12	TRBJ2-7	TRBV10-3	CAISARGDEQYF
17	TRBJ2-1	TRBV3-1/TRBV3-2	CASTSGTSGDSYNEQFF
13	TRBJ1-2	TRBV14	CASSQVPRLGYTF
14	TRBJ1-3	TRBV5-6	CASTLTGLTNTIYF
13	TRBJ1-2	TRBV6-5	CASKPTWNYGYTF
10	TRBJ2-1	TRBV29-1	CSVAPSQQFF
15	TRBJ2-7	TRBV7-9	CASSLPETGKYEQYF
15	TRBJ2-3	TRBV11-1	CASSLAGVGTDTQYF
19	TRBJ2-2	TRBV9	CASNALGLAGGRVPGELFF
17	TRBJ2-5	TRBV7-7	CASSFPPGLADKETQYF
14	TRBJ1-4	TRBV27	CASSRGALNEKLFF
14	TRBJ1-2	TRBV3-1/TRBV3-2	CASSPPTMAAGYTF
15	TRBJ1-5	TRBV5-4	CASSLGHPSNQPQHF
16	TRBJ2-1	TRBV5-8	CASSLGLAGGSNEQFF